This TCR beta chain was identified in a study of vaccination and CD4 T cells after COVID-19. Background on the study: There were two doses of either BNT162b2 or mRNA-1273 vaccine given to participants.

Stated treatment: approximately 9-day PBMC culture with coronavirus spike peptide pools or control peptides (ViraFEST assay). The ViraFEST method relied on peptide pools to expand antigen-specific T cells, followed by TCR sequencing. The V segment lost 7 bases and the J segment 7 bases; nucleotides outside the gene matches: 7. Germline V CDR1 and CDR2: SGHTS, YDEGEE. The CDR3 totals 12 residues. Sequencing of the DNA from cultured CD4+ T cells was carried out with the Oncomine TCR Beta short-read assay. TCRdb called the PCR reads again in MiXCR, with one record for every CDR3 protein. The table records 16,000 or so distinct CDR3 sequences, around 53% of them present only once. Points on this clonotype: Its cognate antigen is unknown.

This TCR was sampled from a human donor who had recovered from COVID-19. What was sequenced was CD4+ T cells from blood, cultured in vitro. The chain links TRBV5-8 to TRBJ1-2, with 7 positions matching TRBD1. The CDR3 DNA is TGTGCCAGCGGACAGGAGATAGGTGGCTACACCTTC. It encodes CASGQEIGGYTF. The variable domain in full, with the rest retrieved from reference TRBV5-8 and TRBJ1-2, is EAGVTQSPTHLIKTRGQQATLRCSPISGHTSVYWYQQALGLGLQFLLWYDEGEERNRGNFPPRFSGRQFPNYSSELNVNALELEDSALYLCASGQEIGGYTFGSGTRLTVV.